This paragraph covers one T cell receptor beta chain sequence. This entry comes from a study of blood T cell repertoires in COVID-19. This CDR3 has 14 residues. Trimming removed 4 bases from V and 4 bases from J, with 11 bases in between. CDR1 is KGHSH, CDR2 LQKENI, per germline. Study processing details: Amplification of reference gene primers provided the estimated nucleated cell counts. Profiling relied on immunoSEQ multiplex PCR, and the TCRdb table lists in-frame clones only, not all of them. The DNA gave D and trimming, while V, J and clone size come from that table. The data show about 100,000 clones, around four fifths seen once.

This TCR was sampled from a man between 70 and 80 years old with active or convalescent COVID-19. This chain uses TRBV18 with TRBJ2-1, with D perhaps matching TRBD1 (6 bases). Input material: peripheral blood. CDR3 coding DNA: TGTGCCAGCTCACAGGGGGTTCTTTACAATGAGCAGTTCTTC. This encodes CASSQGVLYNEQFF.